The 16 T cell receptor beta chains below all came from one sample that was sequenced in a study of PD-1 blockade in classical Hodgkin lymphoma. Every patient was affected by relapse after autologous stem cell transplantation, while exposure to brentuximab vedotin was not uniform. PBMCs, once thawed, yielded CD8+ T cells isolated by magnetic negative selection. Profiled with immunoSEQ multiplex PCR; TCRdb holds only in-frame clones, not every one. The sample has 900 to 950 clones, approximately 83% seen once. This specimen consisted of CD8+ T cells from blood, obtained at baseline. Every receptor here comes from a human donor with classical Hodgkin lymphoma.

This chain uses TRBV5-1 with TRBJ2-3; 11 bases align to TRBD2. With V trimmed by 4 bases and J by 4 bases, 11 bases remained unmatched. Germline values: CDR1 SGHRS, CDR2 YFSETQ. The CDR3 is 17 amino acids. The CDR3 DNA is TGCGCCAGCAGCCTCCCCACTAGCGGGAGTTTTGCAGATACGCAGTATTTT. It yields the protein CASSLPTSGSFADTQYF.

The V gene is TRBV7-9, the J gene TRBJ1-2; tentatively, D is TRBD1 (6 bases). The germline V gene encodes CDR1 SEHNR and CDR2 FQNEAQ (reference sequence). The CDR3 spans 14 residues. Trimming took 5 bases from V and 0 from J, leaving 10 bases between them. CDR3 DNA: TGTGCCAGCAGCCCTGACAGGACTAACTATGGCTACACCTTC. It yields the protein CASSPDRTNYGYTF.

J is TRBJ2-7 and V is TRBV7-9; D is unclear. Per germline, CDR1 SEHNR and CDR2 FQNEAQ (reference sequence). The CDR3 length is 15 residues. Trimming took off 4 bases at V and 2 bases at J, with 15 bases between the two ends. In nucleotides, the CDR3 is TGTGCCAGCAGCTCTACCCCGGACGGACCCTACGAGCAGTACTTC. Translated, it gives CASSSTPDGPYEQYF.

In its sample, this clone was seen a few times. This rearrangement joins TRBV6-6 to TRBJ1-4; D is uncertain. Per the germline V gene, CDR1 is MNHNY and CDR2 is SVGAGI (reference sequence). Deletions cut 4 bases from V and 8 bases from J, with 11 bases between. The CDR3 is made up of 13 amino acids. CDR3: CASSFTFGEKLFF. The CDR3 DNA is TGTGCCAGCAGTTTCACCTTTGGGGAAAAACTGTTTTTT.

This chain links TRBV7-9 with TRBJ1-2; 8 bases align to TRBD1. From germline, CDR1 is SEHNR and CDR2 FQNEAQ (reference sequence). The CDR3 runs 14 residues. V lost 1 base and J lost 4; bases outside the gene matches: 2. The chain's CDR3 is CASSLGGQVYGYTF. Here the CDR3 DNA reads TGTGCCAGCAGCTTAGGGGGACAGGTCTATGGCTACACCTTC.

The chain joins TRBV6-1 to TRBJ1-5; TRBD1 is a possible D gene (6 bases). The V and J ends lost 6 bases and 0 bases respectively, with 12 bases between them. The CDR3 loop spans 15 amino acids. The germline V gene encodes CDR1 MNHNS and CDR2 SASEGT. CDR3 in amino acids: CASSGQGISNQPQHF. The DNA for the CDR3 is TGTGCCAGCAGCGGCCAGGGGATTAGCAATCAGCCCCAGCATTTT.

The chain carries TRBV27 and TRBJ2-3; D remains ambiguous. The ends were cut back, 3 bases at V and 6 bases at J, with 10 bases in the middle. There are 13 residues in the CDR3. CDR1 is MNHEY and CDR2 is SMNVEV in the germline V gene (reference sequence). The DNA for the CDR3 is TGTGCCAGCAGTTTCCGTAGGTCTGATACGCAGTATTTT. The encoded protein is CASSFRRSDTQYF.

The V call is TRBV11-2, the J call TRBJ2-7; a weak D match, TRBD2 (5 bases). V lost 5 bases, J lost 2 bases, and 19 bases lay in between. CDR1 is SGHAT and CDR2 is FQNNGV in the germline V gene. There are 16 residues in the CDR3. In DNA, the CDR3 is TGTGCCAGCAGCCCCCTCTTAAGGACTGGCACCTACGAGCAGTACTTC. As protein: CASSPLLRTGTYEQYF.

The CDR3 sequence: CASSPNRGDTNEKLFF. The CDR3 DNA reads as TGTGCCAGCTCTCCGAACAGGGGCGACACTAATGAAAAACTGTTTTTT. The chain carries TRBV18 and TRBJ1-4, with TRBD1 identical over 7 bases. There are 16 residues in the CDR3. Trimming took 6 bases from V and 2 from J; bases not matched to a gene: 9. Germline V CDR1 and CDR2: KGHSH, LQKENI. The variable domain in full, with the rest retrieved from reference TRBV18 and TRBJ1-4, is NAGVMQNPRHLVRRRGQEARLRCSPMKGHSHVYWYRQLPEEGLKFMVYLQKENIIDESGMPKERFSAEFPKEGPSILRIQQVVRGDSAAYFCASSPNRGDTNEKLFFGSGTQLSVL.

CDR3 coding DNA: TGTGCCAGCAGTTACCCCGACAGGGTGGAAGGTTCACCCCTCCACTTT. Amino acids: CASSYPDRVEGSPLHF. The genes are TRBV6-5 and TRBJ1-6, with 7 bases aligning to TRBD1. Trimming removed 2 bases from V and 9 bases from J; junction bases left unmatched: 10. The CDR3 is 16 residues long. Germline V CDR1 and CDR2: MNHEY, SVGAGI.

This clone was seen once. The chain uses TRBV7-6 and TRBJ2-7; D gene uncertain. Germline CDR1 and CDR2: SGHVS and FNYEAQ. CDR3 length: 12 residues. V lost 4 bases to trimming and J lost 0 bases, with 4 bases between them. The CDR3 spells CASSSSSYEQYF. The CDR3 DNA sequence: TGTGCCAGCAGCTCCAGCTCCTACGAGCAGTACTTC.

The chain couples TRBV11-2 to TRBJ2-7; TRBD1 matches 11 bases. V lost 3 bases, J lost 2 bases, and 3 bases stayed unmatched. From germline, CDR1 is SGHAT and CDR2 FQNNGV. The CDR3 is made up of 15 amino acids. The CDR3 coding sequence is TGTGCCAGCAGCTTCGGGACAGGGGGGACCTACGAGCAGTACTTC. This sequence encodes CASSFGTGGTYEQYF.

The CDR3 DNA is TGTGCCAGCAGCCCCGCGGCTAGCGACTACGAGCAGTACTTC. Translation gives CASSPAASDYEQYF. The genes are TRBV7-6 and TRBJ2-7; tentative D call: TRBD2 (6 bases). Trimming took off 5 bases at V and 3 bases at J, with 14 bases between the two ends. The germline CDR1 and CDR2 sequences are SGHVS and FNYEAQ. This CDR3 has 14 amino acids.

The chain has TRBV7-4 and TRBJ2-7; TRBD2 matches at 10 bases. Germline V CDR1 and CDR2: SGHVT, SQSDAQ. With 5 bases clipped from V and 0 bases from J, the junction kept 4 bases outside the gene matches. The CDR3 runs to 15 residues. For the CDR3, the DNA is TGTGCCAGCAGCAAGACTAGCGGGCGCTCCTACGAGCAGTACTTC. It specifies CASSKTSGRSYEQYF. Full variable domain (rest looked up from reference TRBV7-4 and TRBJ2-7): GAGVSQSPRYKVAKRGRDVALRCDSISGHVTLYWYRQTLGQGSEVLTYSQSDAQRDKSGRPSGRFSAERPERSVSTLKIQRTEQGDSAVYLCASSKTSGRSYEQYFGPGTRLTVT.

This sequence joins TRBV5-4 and TRBJ2-1; D may be TRBD1 (6 bases). Trimming removed 0 bases at V and 3 bases at J, with 10 bases between. The CDR3 is 15 amino acids. Per germline, CDR1 SGHNT and CDR2 YYREEE (reference sequence). The CDR3 spells CASSLVAGVYNEQFF. The DNA for the CDR3 is TGTGCCAGCAGCTTGGTGGCAGGGGTCTACAATGAGCAGTTCTTC.

This chain uses TRBV29-1 with TRBJ2-3, with 15 bases lining up with TRBD2. From germline, CDR1 is SQVTM and CDR2 ANQGSEA. The CDR3 totals 18 residues. CDR3 sequence: CSPVGLAGGENPPDTQYF. DNA for the CDR3: TGCAGTCCCGTCGGACTAGCGGGAGGGGAAAATCCCCCAGATACGCAGTATTTT.